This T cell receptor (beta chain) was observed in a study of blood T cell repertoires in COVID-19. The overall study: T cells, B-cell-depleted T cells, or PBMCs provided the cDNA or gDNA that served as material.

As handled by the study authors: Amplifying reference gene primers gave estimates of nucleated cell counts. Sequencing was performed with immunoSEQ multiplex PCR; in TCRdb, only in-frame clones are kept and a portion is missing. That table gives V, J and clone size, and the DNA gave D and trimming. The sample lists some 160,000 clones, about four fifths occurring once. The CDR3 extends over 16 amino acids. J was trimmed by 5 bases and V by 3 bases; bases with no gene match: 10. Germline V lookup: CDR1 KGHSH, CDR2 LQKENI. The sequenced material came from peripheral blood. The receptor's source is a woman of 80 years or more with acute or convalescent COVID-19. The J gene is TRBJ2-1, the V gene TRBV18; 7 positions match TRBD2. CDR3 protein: CASSPRGRAGDNEQFF. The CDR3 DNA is TGTGCCAGCTCACCCCGGGGTAGGGCGGGGGACAATGAGCAGTTCTTC.